This T cell receptor beta chain was retrieved from a study of long-term antiretroviral therapy in people with HIV. General study results and limits: Information on adherence to ART, viral resistance or therapy changes was unavailable. Dominating the repertoire at all time points were the clones that expanded before ART. ART-treated samples gained diversity yet remained below transplant donor controls.

Germline-derived CDR1 and CDR2 are WSHSY and SAAADI. V was clipped by 3 bases and J by 5 bases, with 11 bases between them. The CDR3 is 14 amino acids. They ran version v3.0 of the immunoSEQ assay at survey level. Data came from immunoSEQ multiplex PCR; TCRdb stores just in-frame clones and leaves some out. The sample contains 25,000 to 35,000 clones, about four fifths of which appear only once. Details on this clone: As yet, its antigen is unknown.

The source was unsorted PBMCs, collected 0.4 years after starting antiretroviral therapy. The TCR sequence derives from a man aged 18 to 29 with HIV. J is TRBJ2-1 and V is TRBV10-2; a weak D match, TRBD1 (5 bases). CDR3 sequence (DNA): TGCGCCAGCAGTGAACGACAGACGGACAATGAGCAGTTCTTC. Residues: CASSERQTDNEQFF.